A selection of T cell receptor beta chains follows, all from one sample in a study of T cell repertoires in cytomegalovirus infection. TCRdb recomputed calls from the reads with MiXCR, one row per CDR3 protein. The table has around 530,000 distinct CDR3 sequences, 26% seen once. Material for sequencing was PBMCs. These receptors all come from a human donor in good health (CMV status not recorded). Some clones in this sample may be carry-over from other donors' samples. The CDR3 runs from the conserved cysteine through the conserved F or W. The D gene is left open where the match is weak. Size values are once, few and many counts, or a class for expanded clones, and some rows have none.

V gene,J gene,D gene,clone size,CDR3 protein,CDR3 DNA
TRBV27,TRBJ1-1,TRBD1,-,CASQGGYTEAFF,TGTGCCAGCCAAGGGGGCTACACTGAAGCTTTCTTT
TRBV28,TRBJ2-5,TRBD1,-,CASVGYRGETQYF,TGTGCCAGCGTTGGATACAGGGGAGAGACCCAGTACTTC
TRBV29-1,TRBJ2-1,TRBD2,-,CSVATSGVYNEQFF,TGCAGCGTAGCGACTAGCGGGGTCTACAATGAGCAGTTCTTC
TRBV2,TRBJ2-1,-,few,CASLPDYYNEQFF,TGTGCCAGCCTCCCAGACTACTACAATGAGCAGTTCTTC
TRBV11-3,TRBJ1-1,-,few,CASSTGRRNTEAFF,TGTGCCAGCAGCACGGGACGGCGGAACACTGAAGCTTTCTTT
TRBV2,TRBJ2-1,TRBD1,-,CASSETGQAHEQFF,TGTGCCAGCAGTGAAACCGGACAGGCACATGAGCAGTTCTTC
TRBV19,TRBJ1-2,TRBD1,-,CASSVDRAGYTF,TGTGCCAGTAGTGTCGACAGGGCTGGCTACACCTTC
TRBV7-2,TRBJ1-2,-,many,CASSLGLISNYGYTF,TGTGCCAGCAGCTTAGGTCTCATTTCCAACTATGGCTACACCTTC
TRBV18,TRBJ2-7,-,-,CASSPLPQGNSYEQYF,TGTGCCAGCTCACCACTCCCGCAGGGGAACTCCTACGAGCAGTACTTC
TRBV15,TRBJ2-3,-,-,CATSRDPTAGDTQYF,TGTGCCACCAGCAGAGATCCAACTGCTGGGGATACGCAGTATTTT
TRBV6-8,TRBJ1-1,TRBD1,-,CASRVGTGNEEAFF,TGTGCCAGCAGGGTTGGGACAGGTAACGAGGAAGCTTTCTTT
TRBV12-3/TRBV12-4,TRBJ1-4,-,few,CASSRGYEKLFF,TGTGCCAGCAGCCGAGGTTATGAAAAACTGTTTTTT
TRBV28,TRBJ1-4,-,-,CASSSGAATNEKLFF,TGTGCCAGCAGTTCTGGGGCAGCAACTAATGAAAAACTGTTTTTT
TRBV28,TRBJ2-6,-,many,CASSSPSSGANVLTF,TGTGCCAGCAGCTCGCCGAGCTCTGGGGCCAACGTCCTGACTTTC
TRBV7-8,TRBJ2-1,-,-,CASSLNTLWGHEQFF,TGTGCCAGCAGCTTGAACACGTTGTGGGGCCATGAGCAGTTCTTC
TRBV7-2,TRBJ2-7,-,many,CASSLSSPPTREQYF,TGTGCCAGCAGCTTATCATCACCTCCCACCCGCGAGCAGTACTTC
TRBV6-2/TRBV6-3,TRBJ2-1,TRBD2,few,CASSSSGRIYNEQFF,TGTGCCAGCAGTTCCAGCGGGAGGATCTACAATGAGCAGTTCTTC
TRBV6-2/TRBV6-3,TRBJ2-3,-,-,CASRYAGASDTQYF,TGTGCCAGCAGGTACGCAGGCGCCTCAGATACGCAGTATTTT
TRBV7-2,TRBJ1-2,-,many,CASSSREVNNYGYTF,TGTGCCAGCAGCTCCCGGGAAGTCAATAACTATGGCTACACCTTC
TRBV6-2/TRBV6-3,TRBJ2-3,-,few,CASRGGGTQYF,TGTGCCAGCAGGGGCGGAGGTACGCAGTATTTT
TRBV28,TRBJ2-7,TRBD2,once,CASSFQTSGSGEQYF,TGTGCCAGCAGTTTCCAGACTAGCGGGAGCGGCGAGCAGTACTTC
TRBV6-2/TRBV6-3,TRBJ2-7,-,few,CASTDPSDYEQYF,TGTGCCAGCACCGATCCTAGCGACTACGAGCAGTACTTC
TRBV29-1,TRBJ2-1,TRBD2,-,CSVGGGELAGGYNEQFF,TGCAGCGTTGGGGGGGGGGAACTAGCGGGAGGGTACAATGAGCAGTTCTTC
TRBV7-2,TRBJ2-1,-,many,CASSLEGSSYNEQFF,TGTGCCAGCAGCTTAGAGGGAAGCTCCTACAATGAGCAGTTCTTC
TRBV27,TRBJ2-3,TRBD2,few,CASTSAGADTQYF,TGTGCCAGCACCTCAGCGGGAGCAGATACGCAGTATTTT
TRBV7-9,TRBJ2-3,TRBD1,few,CASSVTGGPTSDTQYF,TGTGCCAGCAGCGTTACAGGGGGTCCCACATCTGATACGCAGTATTTT
TRBV7-6,TRBJ2-5,TRBD2,many,CASSLGTSEQETQYF,TGTGCCAGCAGCTTAGGCACTAGCGAACAAGAGACCCAGTACTTC
TRBV4-1,TRBJ1-6,-,once,CASSQTTAGKTNSPLHF,TGCGCCAGCAGCCAAACGACAGCCGGGAAGACGAATTCACCCCTCCACTTT
TRBV27,TRBJ1-5,-,-,CASRDSVFNQPQHF,TGTGCCAGCAGGGACAGTGTTTTCAATCAGCCCCAGCATTTT
TRBV27,TRBJ2-1,-,few,CASSGWGERGNEQFF,TGTGCCAGCAGTGGATGGGGGGAACGAGGCAATGAGCAGTTCTTC
TRBV19,TRBJ2-1,TRBD2,-,CASNDWGLAGENEQFF,TGTGCCAGTAACGACTGGGGACTAGCGGGAGAAAATGAGCAGTTCTTC
TRBV7-9,TRBJ2-3,-,many,CASSPRGADTQYF,TGTGCCAGCAGCCCAAGAGGGGCAGATACGCAGTATTTT
TRBV12-3/TRBV12-4,TRBJ1-2,TRBD1,few,CASSWGTGGYGYTF,TGTGCCAGCAGCTGGGGGACAGGAGGCTATGGCTACACCTTC
TRBV7-2,TRBJ2-1,TRBD2,-,CASSLVLRLAGDEQFF,TGTGCCAGCAGCTTAGTCCTGCGACTAGCGGGCGATGAGCAGTTCTTC
TRBV11-2,TRBJ2-1,-,-,CASSLEGRPSYNEQFF,TGTGCCAGCAGCTTAGAGGGGAGACCCTCCTACAATGAGCAGTTCTTC
TRBV7-8,TRBJ2-5,TRBD1,-,CASSPWTGGRETQYF,TGTGCCAGCAGCCCCTGGACAGGGGGCCGCGAGACCCAGTACTTC
TRBV30,TRBJ1-3,-,-,CAWSAGGSGNTIYF,TGTGCCTGGAGTGCTGGGGGCTCTGGAAACACCATATATTTT
TRBV7-2,TRBJ2-1,TRBD1,many,CASSFFGTALNEQFF,TGTGCCAGCAGTTTCTTCGGGACAGCACTCAATGAGCAGTTCTTC
TRBV6-2/TRBV6-3,TRBJ2-2,TRBD1,-,CATDPTGASGELFF,TGTGCCACCGACCCGACAGGGGCGAGCGGGGAGCTGTTTTTT
TRBV10-3,TRBJ1-6,TRBD1,-,CAISPGTGSSPLHF,TGTGCCATCAGTCCCGGGACAGGGAGCTCACCCCTCCACTTT
TRBV6-6,TRBJ2-7,TRBD2,few,CASSYSGRPSGKSSYEQYF,TGTGCCAGCAGTTACTCAGGGAGGCCTAGCGGGAAAAGCTCCTACGAGCAGTACTTC
TRBV6-2/TRBV6-3,TRBJ2-1,-,few,CAISSSYNEQFF,TGTGCCATATCGAGCTCCTACAATGAGCAGTTCTTC
TRBV28,TRBJ1-1,-,once,CASVQGLRTEAFF,TGTGCCAGCGTACAGGGTCTGAGGACTGAAGCTTTCTTT
TRBV12-3/TRBV12-4,TRBJ2-2,-,few,CASSLALASGELFF,TGTGCCAGCAGTTTGGCGCTAGCATCCGGGGAGCTGTTTTTT
TRBV11-2,TRBJ1-1,-,few,CASSASGRIEAFF,TGTGCCAGCAGCGCGTCTGGACGGATTGAAGCTTTCTTT
TRBV19,TRBJ1-5,-,-,CASSTFDRPNQPQHF,TGTGCCAGTAGTACCTTCGACAGGCCCAATCAGCCCCAGCATTTT
TRBV7-2,TRBJ2-7,TRBD2,many,CASSSPPTSGSYEQYF,TGTGCCAGCAGCTCGCCTCCAACTAGCGGCTCCTACGAGCAGTACTTC
TRBV4-2,TRBJ1-6,-,-,CASSQDYGDYNSPLHF,TGTGCCAGCAGCCAAGACTATGGGGACTATAATTCACCCCTCCACTTT
TRBV29-1,TRBJ2-1,-,few,CSVDREQFF,TGCAGCGTCGATCGTGAGCAGTTCTTC
TRBV24-1,TRBJ1-2,-,few,CATSETGYYGYTF,TGTGCCACCAGTGAAACAGGGTACTATGGCTACACCTTC
TRBV19,TRBJ1-1,-,few,CASSMFGGGNTEAFF,TGTGCCAGTAGTATGTTTGGGGGGGGGAACACTGAAGCTTTCTTT